The rows below give T cell receptor beta chains drawn from one sample of a study of control samples from healthy donors and cancer patients. The repertoire was sequenced with immunoSEQ multiplex PCR; TCRdb's copy has only in-frame clones and lacks some. The data show about 180,000 clones, roughly 89% seen once. Sequencing was done on a sample of blood. The source is a woman between 50 and 59 years old in good health. The CDR3 runs from the conserved cysteine through the conserved F or W.

>16|TRBV11-2
CASSLDSSGSRNEQFF
>13|TRBV18
CASSPPQGYEQYF
>13|TRBV9
CASSPGTNNEQFF
>15|TRBV6-5
CASSWLGRTTGELFF
>14|TRBV18
CASSGRDFKTEQFF
>18|TRBV7-9
CASSFSPLTGSSYNEQFF
>14|TRBV10-3
CAIMRDRAGYEQYF
>15|TRBV18
CASSPGTGGLHGYTF
>15|TRBV28
CASRLGGKYQETQYF
>11|TRBV29-1
CSVALYETQYF
>15|TRBV28
CASSGGGGSGNTIYF
>17|TRBV7-2
CASSSQISYAPSYEQYF
>14|TRBV6-2/TRBV6-3
CASSLSHSIYEQYF
>14|TRBV30
CAWSPFRPPSSLHF
>14|TRBV28
CASSSPPGASKQYF
>15|TRBV28
CASKTRTGGVEKLFF
>18|TRBV5-6
CASSSTKAGTGVRETQYF
>14|TRBV9
CASSVGRPAAGYTF
>15|TRBV28
CASSSPVVVIYEQYF
>11|TRBV6-5
CASRRRTEAFF
>13|TRBV5-4
CASSLLQGNGYTF
>11|TRBV20-1
CSARSAYEQYF
>14|TRBV10-3
CAISDLGPLRGYTF
>11|TRBV20-1
CSVTVNTEAFF
>15|TRBV19
CASSIGRTSYNEQFF
>14|TRBV7-3
CASSLTEAYNEQFF
>15|TRBV18
CASSPRHAGGDEQYF